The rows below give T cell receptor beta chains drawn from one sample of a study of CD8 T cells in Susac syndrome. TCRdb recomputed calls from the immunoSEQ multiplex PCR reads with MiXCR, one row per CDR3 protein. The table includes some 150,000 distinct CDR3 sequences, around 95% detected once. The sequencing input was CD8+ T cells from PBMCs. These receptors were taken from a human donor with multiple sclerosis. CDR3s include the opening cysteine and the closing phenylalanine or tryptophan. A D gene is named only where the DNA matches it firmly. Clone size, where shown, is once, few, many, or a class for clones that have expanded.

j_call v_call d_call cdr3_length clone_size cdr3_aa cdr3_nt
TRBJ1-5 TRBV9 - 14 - CASSDRDGYQPQHF TGTGCCAGCAGCGACCGGGACGGATATCAGCCCCAGCATTTT
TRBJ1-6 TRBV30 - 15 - CAWSAPDAFNSPLHF TGTGCCTGGAGTGCCCCCGACGCCTTCAATTCACCCCTCCACTTT
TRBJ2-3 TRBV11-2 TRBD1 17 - CASSLVAIGQGPDTQYF TGTGCCAGCAGCTTAGTCGCGATCGGACAGGGGCCAGATACGCAGTATTTT
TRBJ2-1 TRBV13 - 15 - CASSLFGGRHNEQFF TGTGCCAGCAGCTTATTCGGGGGGCGGCACAATGAGCAGTTCTTC
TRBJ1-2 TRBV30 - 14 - CAWDGVPPAHGYTF TGTGCCTGGGACGGGGTGCCGCCGGCCCATGGCTACACCTTC
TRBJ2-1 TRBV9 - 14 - CASSVRGAWNEQFF TGTGCCAGCAGCGTACGGGGCGCTTGGAATGAGCAGTTCTTC
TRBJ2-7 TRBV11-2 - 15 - CASSLDPGGSYEQYF TGTGCCAGCAGCTTAGACCCCGGAGGCTCCTACGAGCAGTACTTC
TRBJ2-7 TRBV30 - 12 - CACPGAGYEQYF TGTGCCTGCCCTGGGGCGGGCTACGAGCAGTACTTC
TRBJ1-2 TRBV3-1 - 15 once CASSDPDRAYYGYTF TGTGCCAGCAGCGATCCGGACCGGGCCTACTATGGCTACACCTTC
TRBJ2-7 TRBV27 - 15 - CASTRKEGRVHEQYF TGTGCCAGCACTCGTAAGGAGGGTCGTGTCCACGAGCAGTACTTC
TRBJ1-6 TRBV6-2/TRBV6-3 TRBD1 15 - CASSSMTGTYSPLHF TGTGCCAGCAGTTCGATGACAGGGACATATTCACCCCTCCACTTT
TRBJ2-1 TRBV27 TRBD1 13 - CASSVDRSDEQFF TGTGCCAGCAGTGTGGACAGGTCCGATGAGCAGTTCTTC
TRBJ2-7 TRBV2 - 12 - CASRGGAYEQYF TGTGCCAGCAGAGGTGGGGCGTACGAGCAGTACTTC
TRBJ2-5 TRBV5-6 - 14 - CACRLGGGQETQYF TGTGCCTGCAGGTTGGGGGGTGGCCAAGAGACCCAGTACTTC
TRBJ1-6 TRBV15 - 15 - CATRPKVRSDSPLHF TGTGCCACCAGACCCAAAGTGAGGTCCGATTCACCCCTCCACTTT
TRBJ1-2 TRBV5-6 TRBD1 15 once CASSRGSTGIYGYTF TGTGCCAGCAGCCGCGGATCGACAGGGATCTATGGCTACACCTTC
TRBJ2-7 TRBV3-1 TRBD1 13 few CASSLGTGYEQYF TGTGCCAGCAGCCTGGGGACAGGCTACGAGCAGTACTTC
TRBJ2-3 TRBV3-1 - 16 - CASSQDWTTGTDTQYF TGTGCCAGCAGCCAAGATTGGACTACAGGGACAGATACGCAGTATTTT
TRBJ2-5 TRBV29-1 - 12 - CSAKLELGTQYF TGCAGCGCCAAACTAGAGCTGGGGACCCAGTACTTC
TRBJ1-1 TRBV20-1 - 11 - CRPLSHTEAFF TGCAGACCACTGAGTCACACTGAAGCTTTCTTT
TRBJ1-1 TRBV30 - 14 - CAWSFDEGHTEAFF TGTGCCTGGAGCTTCGACGAGGGGCACACTGAAGCTTTCTTT
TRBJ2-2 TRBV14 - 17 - CASSQDYPGANTGELFF TGTGCCAGCAGCCAAGATTATCCGGGGGCGAACACCGGGGAGCTGTTTTTT
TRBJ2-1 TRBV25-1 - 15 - CASSDLRAPYNEQFF TGTGCCAGCAGTGACCTTCGAGCGCCTTACAATGAGCAGTTCTTC
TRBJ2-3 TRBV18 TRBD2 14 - CASSPPAGADTQYF TGTGCCAGCTCACCACCGGCGGGGGCAGATACGCAGTATTTT
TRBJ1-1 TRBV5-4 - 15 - CASSVDYRMNTEAFF TGTGCCAGCAGCGTGGATTACAGAATGAACACTGAAGCTTTCTTT
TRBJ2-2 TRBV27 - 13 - CASSSSKAGELFF TGTGCCAGCAGTTCCTCCAAGGCCGGGGAGCTGTTTTTT
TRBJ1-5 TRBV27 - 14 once CASRTEISNQPQHF TGTGCCAGCAGAACAGAGATTAGCAATCAGCCCCAGCATTTT
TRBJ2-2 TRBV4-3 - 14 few CASSQGHNTGELFF TGCGCCAGCAGCCAGGGACATAACACCGGGGAGCTGTTTTTT
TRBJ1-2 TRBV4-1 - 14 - CASSQDVTNYGYTF TGCGCCAGCAGCCAAGATGTGACTAACTATGGCTACACCTTC
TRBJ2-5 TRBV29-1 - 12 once CSVPGPQETQYF TGCAGCGTCCCAGGGCCCCAAGAGACCCAGTACTTC
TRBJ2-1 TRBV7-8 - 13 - CASSLGVRDEQFF TGTGCCAGCAGCTTAGGAGTTCGCGATGAGCAGTTCTTC
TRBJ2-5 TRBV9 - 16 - CASSVLEVPYRETQYF TGTGCCAGCAGCGTATTGGAGGTCCCGTACCGGGAGACCCAGTACTTC
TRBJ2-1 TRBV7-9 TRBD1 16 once CASSFEQGLGYNEQFF TGTGCCAGCAGCTTCGAACAGGGGTTAGGTTACAATGAGCAGTTCTTC
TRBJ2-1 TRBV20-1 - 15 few CSARDQDYSYNEQFF TGCAGTGCTAGAGATCAAGACTACTCCTACAATGAGCAGTTCTTC
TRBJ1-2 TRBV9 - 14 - CASSAEQGALGYTF TGTGCCAGCAGCGCAGAACAGGGCGCCTTGGGCTACACCTTC
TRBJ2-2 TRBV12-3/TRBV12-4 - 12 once CASTQGSGELFF TGTGCCAGCACCCAGGGGTCCGGGGAGCTGTTTTTT
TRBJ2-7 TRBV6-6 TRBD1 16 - CASSSQGTASSYEQYF TGTGCCAGCAGTTCACAGGGGACGGCTAGCTCCTACGAGCAGTACTTC
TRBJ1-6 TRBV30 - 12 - CGVVSTGGVLHF TGTGGCGTAGTATCCACCGGTGGCGTCCTCCACTTT
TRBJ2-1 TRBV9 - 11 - CASSVENEQFF TGTGCCAGCAGCGTAGAAAATGAGCAGTTCTTC
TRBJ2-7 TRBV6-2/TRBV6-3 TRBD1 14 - CASSSYRGRDEQYF TGTGCCAGCAGTTCCTACAGGGGCCGGGACGAGCAGTACTTC